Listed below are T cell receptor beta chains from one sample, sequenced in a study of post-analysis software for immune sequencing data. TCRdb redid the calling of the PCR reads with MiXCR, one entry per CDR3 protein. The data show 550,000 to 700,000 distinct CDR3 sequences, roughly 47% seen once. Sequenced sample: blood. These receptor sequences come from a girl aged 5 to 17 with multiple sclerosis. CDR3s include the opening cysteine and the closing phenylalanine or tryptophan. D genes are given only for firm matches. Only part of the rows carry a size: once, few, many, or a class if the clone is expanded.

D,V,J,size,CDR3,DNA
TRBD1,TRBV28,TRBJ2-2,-,CASSPPGDRVTGERFF,TGTGCCAGCAGTCCCCCGGGGGACAGGGTGACCGGGGAGCGGTTTTTT
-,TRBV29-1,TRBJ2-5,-,CSVGPHEETQYF,TGCAGCGTGGGACCCCACGAAGAGACCCAGTACTTC
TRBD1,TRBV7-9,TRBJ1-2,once,CASSLLQGSASNYGYTF,TGTGCCAGCAGCTTACTACAGGGGTCAGCCTCTAACTATGGCTACACCTTC
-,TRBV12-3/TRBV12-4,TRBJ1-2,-,CASSLLAPQKGYTF,TGTGCCAGCAGTTTATTAGCTCCCCAGAAAGGCTACACCTTC
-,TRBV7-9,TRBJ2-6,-,CASSFRTGRAGANVLTF,TGTGCCAGCAGCTTTCGGACGGGGCGGGCTGGGGCCAACGTCCTGACTTTC
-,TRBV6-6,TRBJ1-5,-,CASSYSPTDFSNQPQHF,TGTGCCAGCAGTTACTCCCCGACAGACTTTAGCAATCAGCCCCAGCATTTT
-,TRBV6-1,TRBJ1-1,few,CASSGTLNTEAFF,TGTGCTAGCAGTGGGACATTGAACACTGAAGCTTTCTTT
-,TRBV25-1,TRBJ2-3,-,CASRAPQGTTDTQYF,TGTGCCAGCAGGGCCCCCCAGGGGACCACAGATACGCAGTATTTT
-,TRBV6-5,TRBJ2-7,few,CATRGAYEQYF,TGTGCCACCAGGGGGGCCTACGAGCAGTACTTC
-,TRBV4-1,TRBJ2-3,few,CASSQGSRALHSTDTQYF,TGCGCCAGCAGCCAGGGCTCGCGAGCCCTCCATAGCACAGATACGCAGTATTTT
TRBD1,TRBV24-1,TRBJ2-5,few,CATSDQTGGNRETQYF,TGTGCCACCAGTGACCAGACAGGGGGCAATAGAGAGACCCAGTACTTC
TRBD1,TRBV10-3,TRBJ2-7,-,CAISNLGTGDYYEQYF,TGTGCCATCAGCAACTTAGGGACAGGGGATTACTACGAGCAGTACTTC
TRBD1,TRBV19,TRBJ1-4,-,CASARDRGNEKLFF,TGTGCCAGCGCTAGGGACAGGGGGAATGAAAAACTGTTTTTT
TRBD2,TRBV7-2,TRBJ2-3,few,CASSLIAGGRGDTQYF,TGTGCCAGCAGCTTAATAGCGGGGGGGAGAGGAGATACGCAGTATTTT
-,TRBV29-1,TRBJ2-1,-,CSARAAAYNEQFF,TGCAGCGCTAGAGCAGCGGCCTACAATGAGCAGTTCTTC
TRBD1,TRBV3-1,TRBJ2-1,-,CASSPLDRGGNEQFF,TGTGCCAGCAGCCCCTTGGACAGGGGCGGCAATGAGCAGTTCTTC
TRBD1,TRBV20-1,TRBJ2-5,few,CSARGTGQETQYF,TGCAGTGCTAGAGGGACAGGGCAAGAGACCCAGTACTTC
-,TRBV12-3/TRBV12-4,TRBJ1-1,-,CASSSDRQNTEAFF,TGTGCCAGCAGTTCCGACAGACAGAACACTGAAGCTTTCTTT
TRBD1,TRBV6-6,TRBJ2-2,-,CASRTGTGAPGELFF,TGTGCCAGCAGGACCGGGACAGGGGCCCCCGGGGAGCTGTTTTTT
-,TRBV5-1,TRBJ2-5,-,CASSKTDREGETQYF,TGCGCCAGCAGCAAGACTGACAGGGAGGGAGAGACCCAGTACTTC
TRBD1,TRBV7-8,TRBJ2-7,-,CASREGRDRGHEQYF,TGTGCCAGCAGGGAAGGCAGGGACAGGGGCCACGAGCAGTACTTC
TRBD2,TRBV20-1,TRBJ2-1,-,CSARDWLAGGPGEQFF,TGCAGTGCTAGAGATTGGCTAGCGGGGGGGCCCGGTGAGCAGTTCTTC
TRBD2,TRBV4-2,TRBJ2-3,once,CASSPYRGGADTQYF,TGTGCCAGCAGCCCATATCGCGGGGGTGCGGATACGCAGTATTTT
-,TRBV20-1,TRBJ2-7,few,CSARGGVDEQYF,TGCAGTGCTAGAGGAGGCGTTGACGAGCAGTACTTC
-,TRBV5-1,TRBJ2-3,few,CASWEGATSTDTQYF,TGCGCCAGTTGGGAGGGGGCTACCAGCACAGATACGCAGTATTTT
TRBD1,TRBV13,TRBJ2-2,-,CASSLARGLYTGELFF,TGTGCCAGCAGCTTAGCCAGGGGGCTGTACACCGGGGAGCTGTTTTTT
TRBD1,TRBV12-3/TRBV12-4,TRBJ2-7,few,CASGRTGSSYEQYF,TGCGCCAGCGGTAGGACAGGGAGCTCCTACGAGCAGTACTTC
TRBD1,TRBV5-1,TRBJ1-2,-,CASSPLDREDGYTF,TGCGCCAGCAGCCCCCTGGACAGGGAGGATGGCTACACCTTC
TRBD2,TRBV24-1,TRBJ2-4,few,CATSDPSGDIQYF,TGTGCCACCAGTGACCCCAGCGGGGACATTCAGTACTTC
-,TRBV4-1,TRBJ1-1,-,CASSHRSNVGGPENTEAFF,TGCGCCAGCAGCCACCGATCTAATGTGGGGGGCCCTGAGAACACTGAAGCTTTCTTT
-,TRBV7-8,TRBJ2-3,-,CASSEAIGGGGVDTQYF,TGTGCCAGCAGCGAAGCGATTGGTGGGGGTGGGGTAGATACGCAGTATTTT
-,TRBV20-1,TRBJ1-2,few,CSASPPDGTWDYGYTF,TGCAGTGCTAGTCCTCCGGACGGTACCTGGGACTATGGCTACACCTTC
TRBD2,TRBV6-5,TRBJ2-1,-,CASRTSGGAYNEQFF,TGTGCCAGCAGAACAAGCGGGGGGGCTTATAATGAGCAGTTCTTC
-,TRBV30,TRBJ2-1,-,CAWMGLGRPQFF,TGTGCCTGGATGGGCTTGGGACGTCCCCAGTTCTTC
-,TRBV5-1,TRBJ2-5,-,CASSLEGPGAKYQETQYF,TGCGCCAGCAGCTTGGAGGGGCCGGGGGCCAAGTACCAAGAGACCCAGTACTTC
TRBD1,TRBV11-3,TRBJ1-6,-,CASSWTGMNSPLHF,TGTGCCAGCAGCTGGACAGGGATGAATTCACCCCTCCACTTT
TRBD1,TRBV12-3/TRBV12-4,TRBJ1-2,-,CASTDTGGGYGYTF,TGTGCCAGCACCGACACAGGGGGCGGCTATGGCTACACCTTC
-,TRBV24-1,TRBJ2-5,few,CATSELLQETQYF,TGTGCCACCAGTGAACTTCTCCAAGAGACCCAGTACTTC
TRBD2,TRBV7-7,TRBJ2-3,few,CASSLAPRLAGSTDTQYF,TGTGCCAGCAGCTTAGCGCCTCGGCTAGCGGGGAGCACAGATACGCAGTATTTT
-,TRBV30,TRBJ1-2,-,CAWRGDYGYTF,TGTGCCTGGAGGGGAGACTATGGCTACACCTTC
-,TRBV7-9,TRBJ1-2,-,CASTYEGGSDGYTF,TGTGCCAGCACCTACGAAGGGGGGTCGGATGGCTACACCTTC
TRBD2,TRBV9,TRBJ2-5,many,CASSPSGGETQYF,TGTGCCAGCAGCCCTTCGGGGGGGGAGACCCAGTACTTC
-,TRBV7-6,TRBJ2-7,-,CASSPSPGSYEQYF,TGTGCCAGCAGCCCATCCCCTGGGAGCTACGAGCAGTACTTC
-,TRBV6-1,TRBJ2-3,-,CASGDFGSTDTQYF,TGTGCCAGCGGGGACTTCGGGTCCACAGATACGCAGTATTTT
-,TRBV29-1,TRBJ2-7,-,CSGAGRTLNEQYF,TGCAGCGGTGCCGGACGGACCCTCAACGAGCAGTACTTC
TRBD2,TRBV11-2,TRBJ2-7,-,CASSQTSGRARYEQYF,TGTGCCAGCAGCCAGACTAGCGGGAGGGCCCGGTACGAGCAGTACTTC
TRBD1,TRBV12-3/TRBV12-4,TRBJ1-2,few,CASSPDRLGGYTF,TGTGCCAGCAGCCCGGACAGGCTGGGAGGCTACACCTTC
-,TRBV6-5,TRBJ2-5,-,CASSYSRDMETQYF,TGTGCCAGCAGTTACTCGAGGGATATGGAGACCCAGTACTTC
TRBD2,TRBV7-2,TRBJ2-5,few,CASSFGLAGAQETQYF,TGTGCCAGCAGCTTCGGACTAGCGGGTGCGCAAGAGACCCAGTACTTC
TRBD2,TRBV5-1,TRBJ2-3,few,CASSAGTSVTDTQYF,TGCGCCAGCAGCGCCGGGACTAGCGTCACAGATACGCAGTATTTT
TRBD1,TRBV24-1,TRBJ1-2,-,CATSDSGGSNYGYTF,TGTGCCACCAGTGATTCAGGGGGTTCGAACTATGGCTACACCTTC
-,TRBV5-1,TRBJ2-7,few,CASSFGDTNYEQYF,TGCGCCAGCAGCTTCGGGGACACCAACTACGAGCAGTACTTC